These 3 T cell receptor beta chains were sequenced from one sample in a study of cytomegalovirus exposure and HLA in healthy donors. Use of 60 Vbeta and 13 Jbeta primers characterized the PCR. Profiling relied on immunoSEQ multiplex PCR, and the TCRdb table lists in-frame clones only, not all of them. Its clone listing holds about 160,000 clones. Sequencing used PBMCs. The source is a man in his thirties or forties in good health and CMV-seronegative.

The chain joins TRBV6-4 to TRBJ2-3; 10 nucleotides agree with TRBD2. In germline, CDR1 is MRHNA, CDR2 SNTAGT. The J segment lost 5 bases and the V segment lost 4 bases, leaving 6 bases of the junction unmatched. The CDR3 is 15 amino acids. This CDR3 reads CASSARAGGLDTQYF. The DNA for the CDR3 is TGTGCCAGCAGTGCAAGAGCGGGAGGGTTAGATACGCAGTATTTT.

The chain couples TRBV27 to TRBJ2-7, with TRBD2 matching 7 bases. Germline CDR1 and CDR2: MNHEY and SMNVEV (reference sequence). The J segment lost 1 base and the V segment lost 2 bases, leaving 5 bases of the junction unmatched. This CDR3 region has 15 residues. CDR3 in amino acids: CASSLEGGPSYEQYF. The CDR3 DNA reads as TGTGCCAGCAGTTTAGAGGGAGGGCCTTCCTACGAGCAGTACTTC.

The J gene is TRBJ1-3, the V gene TRBV6-5; the match to TRBD1 covers 7 bases. The CDR3 consists of 13 residues. With V trimmed by 7 bases and J by 2 bases, 2 bases remained unmatched. Looked up from germline, CDR1 is MNHEY and CDR2 is SVGAGI. CDR3 nucleotides: TGTGCCAGCAAGGGGACAGCTGGAAACACCATATATTTT. Protein product: CASKGTAGNTIYF.